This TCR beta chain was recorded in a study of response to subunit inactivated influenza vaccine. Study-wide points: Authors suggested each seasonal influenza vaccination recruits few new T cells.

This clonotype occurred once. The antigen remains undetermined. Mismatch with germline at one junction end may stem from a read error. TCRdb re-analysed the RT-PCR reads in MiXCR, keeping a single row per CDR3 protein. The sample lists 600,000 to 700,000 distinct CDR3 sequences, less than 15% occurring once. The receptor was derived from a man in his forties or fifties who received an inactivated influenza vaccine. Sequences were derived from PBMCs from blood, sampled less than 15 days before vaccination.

The CDR3 nucleotides read TGTGCCAGCAGACCCCCAATCGGCACGGGGGCCTCCTTCGAGCAGTACTTC. Encoded protein: CASRPPIGTGASFEQYF. The chain uses TRBV28 and TRBJ2-7; TRBD1 or TRBD2 may be the D gene (6 bases each). The germline gives CDR1 MDHEN, CDR2 SYDVKM. CDR3 size: 17 residues.